This TCR beta chain was recovered during a study of cytomegalovirus exposure and HLA in healthy donors. This PCR relied on a set of 60 Vbeta primers and 13 Jbeta primers. Original processing methods: There were 70 million to 95 million unique TCR beta chains by a later count, and approximately 11 million of them were shared. TCRdb's table, derived via immunoSEQ multiplex PCR, lists solely in-frame clones and lacks some. That table gives V, J and clone size, and the DNA gave D and trimming. The sample has 150,000 or so clones, 60% to 85% seen once; the top ten hold approximately 13%. Broader study findings: Only CMV serostatus was available as immune exposure information.

The CDR3 is made up of 14 amino acids. Germline-derived CDR1 and CDR2 are WNHNN and SYGVQD (reference sequence). About this clone itself: Its specificity is not known.

Material for sequencing was PBMCs. This TCR derives from a man aged 35 to 55 in good health and CMV-seropositive. This chain links TRBV10-1 with TRBJ2-5, with 7 nucleotides matching TRBD2. The J call may be faulty, since TRBJ2-7 better matches the DNA end. The CDR3 coding sequence is TGCGCCAGCAGTCCTACCGGGACTAACTACGAGCAGTACTTC. It is translated as CASSPTGTNYEQYF.